The 12 T cell receptor beta chains below all came from one sample that was sequenced in a study of cytomegalovirus exposure and HLA in healthy donors. The study ran its PCR with 60 Vbeta and 13 Jbeta primers. TCRdb's table, derived via immunoSEQ multiplex PCR, lists solely in-frame clones and lacks some. Here the sample spans around 130,000 clones, around three quarters being singletons. The sample comprised PBMCs. The receptors stem from a woman in her forties or fifties in good health and CMV-seronegative.

CDR3 sequence reads: CASSLAGSGGLRSSYNEQFF. CDR3 nucleotides: TGTGCCAGCAGCTTAGCTGGGTCGGGAGGGCTCAGAAGCTCCTACAATGAGCAGTTCTTC. V gene TRBV7-6 combines with J gene TRBJ2-1, with 8 bases matching TRBD2. This CDR3 is built from 20 residues. J lost 0 bases, V lost 0 bases, and 13 bases had no gene match. In germline, CDR1 is SGHVS, CDR2 FNYEAQ.

The chain employs TRBV18 and TRBJ2-7; 7 positions match TRBD1. J gave up 7 bases and V 0 bases, and 9 bases lay outside the gene matches. In germline, CDR1 is KGHSH, CDR2 LQKENI. The CDR3 totals 15 residues. Written as DNA, the CDR3 is TGTGCCAGCTCACCACCACAGGGGATTCCTTTTGAGCAGTACTTC. Encoded protein: CASSPPQGIPFEQYF.

Only one count was recorded for this clone. One end of the junction varies from germline; a read error may be responsible. The rearrangement links TRBV30 to TRBJ1-5, with TRBD1 as a possible D gene (5 bases). The CDR3 is 15 residues long. Germline assignment: CDR1 GTSNPN and CDR2 SVGIG (reference sequence). CDR3 sequence (DNA): TGTGCCTGGAGTGCTTCTACAGGATTCAATCAGCCCCAGAATTTT. Translated, it gives CAWSASTGFNQPQNF. Looking up the rest from reference TRBV30 and TRBJ1-5 gives the full variable domain: SQTIHQWPATLVQPVGSPLSLECTVEGTSNPNLYWYRQAAGRGLQLLFYSVGIGQISSEVPQNLSASRPQDRQFILSSKKLLLSDSGFYLCAWSASTGFNQPQNFGDGTRLSIL.

The chain carries TRBV4-1 and TRBJ2-7; 9 bases are shared with TRBD2. CDR1 and CDR2 from the germline V gene are MGHRA and YSYEKL. V trimming: 0 bases; J trimming: 2 bases; junction bases outside the gene matches: 11. This CDR3 comprises 18 residues. The CDR3 bases are TGCGCCAGCAGCCAAGAGCCCTCTGGACTAGCGCAGCCCTACGAGCAGTACTTC. It is translated as CASSQEPSGLAQPYEQYF.

The chain combines TRBV5-1 with TRBJ1-1, with a weak D call TRBD1 (5 bases). Germline assignment: CDR1 SGHRS and CDR2 YFSETQ. The CDR3 runs 15 residues. V lost 0 bases, J lost 0 bases, and 9 bases lay in between. In DNA, the CDR3 is TGCGCCAGCAGCTTGGCGGCGGGGCTGAACACTGAAGCTTTCTTT. Protein: CASSLAAGLNTEAFF.

Regarding this clone: The sample has other DNA sequences that encode this CDR3 too. This rearrangement joins TRBV6-1 to TRBJ2-7, with a possible D match to TRBD2 (6 bases). Trimming removed 2 bases from V and 4 bases from J, with 6 bases in between. The germline V gene has CDR1 MNHNS and CDR2 SASEGT. This CDR3 contains 12 residues. CDR3 protein: CASSERGYEQYF. CDR3 DNA: TGTGCCAGCAGTGAACGGGGGTACGAGCAGTACTTC.

The chain links TRBV7-3 to TRBJ2-5; a weak D match, TRBD1 (5 bases). This CDR3 has 15 amino acids. Germline V gene lookup returns CDR1 SGHTA and CDR2 FQGTGA. Trimming took off 5 bases at V and 0 bases at J, with 13 bases between the two ends. CDR3 residues: CASSTTPGHQETQYF. The CDR3 DNA sequence: TGTGCCAGCAGCACAACCCCAGGGCACCAAGAGACCCAGTACTTC.

The chain joins TRBV5-4 to TRBJ2-4, with D maybe TRBD2 (5 bases). This CDR3 spans 16 amino acids. Trimming took off 0 bases at V and 5 bases at J, with 15 bases between the two ends. In germline, CDR1 is SGHNT, CDR2 YYREEE (reference sequence). CDR3 DNA: TGTGCCAGCAGCTTGGGGCCGAGAGTCGGGGAAAACATTCAGTACTTC. Translation: CASSLGPRVGENIQYF.

V usage is TRBV6-5 and J usage is TRBJ2-7, with D unresolved. Looked up from germline, CDR1 is MNHEY and CDR2 is SVGAGI. The CDR3 totals 11 residues. The V end lost 6 bases, the J end lost 3 bases, and 6 bases lay between the germline ends. The CDR3 coding sequence is TGTGCCAGCAGGAGAGACTACGAGCAGTACTTC. Translation gives CASRRDYEQYF.

The chain carries TRBV6-6 and TRBJ1-1; D call uncertain. Per the germline V gene, CDR1 is MNHNY and CDR2 is SVGAGI (reference sequence). With 10 bases removed from V and 2 bases from J, the gap between germline ends came to 11 bases. This CDR3 region has 12 residues. Here the CDR3 reads CAINPGNTEAFF. CDR3 in DNA: TGTGCCATCAACCCAGGTAACACTGAAGCTTTCTTT.

The V gene is TRBV15, the J gene TRBJ1-2; no reliable D call. The ends were cut back, 0 bases at V and 8 bases at J, with 16 bases in the middle. Germline CDR1 reads LNHNV; CDR2 reads YYDKDF (reference sequence). The CDR3 has 15 amino acids. In DNA, the CDR3 is TGTGCCACCAGCAGAGATTCGTCTGCCCCGGAGGGCTACACCTTC. As protein: CATSRDSSAPEGYTF. Combining the CDR3 with reference TRBV15 and TRBJ1-2 gives the whole variable domain DAMVIQNPRYQVTQFGKPVTLSCSQTLNHNVMYWYQQKSSQAPKLLFHYYDKDFNNEADTPDNFQSRRPNTSFCFLDIRSPGLGDTAMYLCATSRDSSAPEGYTFGSGTRLTVV.

This clone was seen a few times. The rearrangement links TRBV28 to TRBJ1-5; TRBD1 aligns across 7 bases. CDR1 is MDHEN, CDR2 SYDVKM, per germline. The V segment lost 5 bases and the J segment 7 bases; nucleotides outside the gene matches: 14. The CDR3 has 16 residues. This CDR3 reads CASSPGGQGRRQPQHF. CDR3 nucleotide sequence: TGTGCCAGCAGTCCAGGGGGTCAGGGACGAAGACAGCCCCAGCATTTT. Looking up the rest from reference TRBV28 and TRBJ1-5 gives the full variable domain: DVKVTQSSRYLVKRTGEKVFLECVQDMDHENMFWYRQDPGLGLRLIYFSYDVKMKEKGDIPEGYSVSREKKERFSLILESASTNQTSMYLCASSPGGQGRRQPQHFGDGTRLSIL.